The rows below give T cell receptor beta chains drawn from one sample of a study of T-cell memory formation after mild COVID-19. TCRdb re-analysed the 5' RACE reads in MiXCR, keeping a single row per CDR3 protein. The data hold about 300,000 distinct CDR3 sequences, with 15% to 20% observed a single time. The sequenced sample consisted of PBMCs or a T cell subset sorted from them (not recorded which). Receptors originate from a man younger than 35 who had mild COVID-19 (a few samples of this study predate the infection). Cell type and time point are not known. Each CDR3 is given without its conserved first and last residue. Each record gives: J gene, V gene, CDR3 length, CDR3 protein.

>TRBJ2-7|TRBV28|12
ASSLLANSYEQY
>TRBJ2-2|TRBV6-2/TRBV6-3|13
ASSTGQLNTGELF
>TRBJ1-5|TRBV20-1|10
STLSGDQPQH
>TRBJ2-5|TRBV11-2|11
ASSLSQVETQY
>TRBJ2-5|TRBV5-1|12
ASSLGQRQETQY
>TRBJ2-1|TRBV29-1|12
SVPGQGASGEQF
>TRBJ2-7|TRBV6-2/TRBV6-3|10
ASSHVTYEQY
>TRBJ1-2|TRBV20-1|14
SARDRRTGGSYGYT
>TRBJ1-1|TRBV27|12
ASRTGGGGTEAF
>TRBJ2-5|TRBV20-1|14
SARFIPSGGQETQY
>TRBJ2-3|TRBV7-2|12
AGTRARETDTQY
>TRBJ1-1|TRBV7-9|13
ASSSNRGADTEAF
>TRBJ2-4|TRBV7-2|15
ASSLVGAGLAKNIQY
>TRBJ1-5|TRBV7-6|12
ASSLGHPNQPQH
>TRBJ2-1|TRBV7-9|13
ASSLLQAGGDEQF
>TRBJ2-3|TRBV20-1|13
SARRGRDGTDTQY
>TRBJ2-7|TRBV5-1|12
ASSPRTGAYEQY
>TRBJ2-3|TRBV20-1|10
SATGVSDTQY
>TRBJ1-3|TRBV5-5|10
ASSRDTTTIY
>TRBJ1-2|TRBV2|11
ASRPQGAGGYT
>TRBJ1-3|TRBV5-1|14
ASSLGPRISGNTIY
>TRBJ2-1|TRBV3-1|12
ASSQGTSESEQF
>TRBJ2-5|TRBV29-1|11
SGMRGAQETQY
>TRBJ1-5|TRBV6-5|14
ASSYSVPISNQPQH
>TRBJ2-3|TRBV24-1|12
ATRATGDTDTQY
>TRBJ2-3|TRBV29-1|11
SAREPTIPTQY
>TRBJ2-2|TRBV5-1|13
ASTSGVTNTGELF
>TRBJ2-5|TRBV10-3|12
AISDRTGGETQY
>TRBJ2-1|TRBV4-2|17
ASSQDVLVAGGSYNEQF
>TRBJ2-7|TRBV5-1|12
ASSVGTGVYEQY
>TRBJ1-3|TRBV12-3/TRBV12-4|12
ASSNQGAGNTIY